These T cell receptor beta chains were read from a single sample in a study of T cell repertoires in aging, cancer and after chemotherapy. TCRdb re-called the multiplex PCR reads with MiXCR, one entry per CDR3 protein. The sample consists of about 2,900 distinct CDR3 sequences, around 28% of them appearing once. The sample was blood. The receptors were gathered from a human donor with a solid tumor. CDR3s include the opening cysteine and the closing phenylalanine or tryptophan. A D gene is named only where the DNA matches it firmly. Size values are once, few and many counts, or a class for expanded clones, and some rows have none.

TRBV13	-	medium-sized	TRBJ2-7	TGTGCCAGCAGCTCGCCTAATATCGGCGAGCAGTACTTC	CASSSPNIGEQYF
TRBV27	-	-	TRBJ1-1	TGTGCCAGCAGTTTACAGGGGCAGAACACTGAAGCTTTCTTT	CASSLQGQNTEAFF
TRBV29-1	-	large	TRBJ1-1	TGCAGCGTCGTTCTTCAGTATGAAGCTTTCTTT	CSVVLQYEAFF
TRBV20-1	-	-	TRBJ2-1	TGCTCCGGCGGGGACAATGAGCAGTTCTTC	CSGGDNEQFF
TRBV7-9	-	-	TRBJ1-4	TGTGCCAGCAGCTTAGGTATAGGGGAGCAGGAAAAACTGTTTTTT	CASSLGIGEQEKLFF
TRBV27	-	-	TRBJ2-5	TGTGCCAGCAGTTTACAGAGGGATGGGGGAGAGACCCAGTACTTC	CASSLQRDGGETQYF
TRBV18	TRBD1	few	TRBJ2-7	TGTGCCAGCTCACCACGAGCCCAGGGGGCGACCTACGAGCAGTACTTC	CASSPRAQGATYEQYF
TRBV14	TRBD2	-	TRBJ2-7	TGTGCCTCGGCGGGGGCCTACGAGCAGTACTTC	CASAGAYEQYF
TRBV6-1	TRBD1	medium-sized	TRBJ1-2	TGTGCCAGCAGTCTCCTGGACAGGGGGGGTGGCTACACCTTC	CASSLLDRGGGYTF
TRBV18	-	-	TRBJ1-1	TGTGCCAGCTCACCAGACTGGTTTGAAGCTTTCTTT	CASSPDWFEAFF
TRBV5-1	-	-	TRBJ1-6	TGCGCCAGCAGCTTGGTCGACTACTCCTATAATTCACCCCTCCACTTT	CASSLVDYSYNSPLHF
TRBV20-1	TRBD1	-	TRBJ2-7	TGCAGTGCCCGGGACAGGGTGGGACGGCACGAGCAGTACTTC	CSARDRVGRHEQYF
TRBV7-2	TRBD2	-	TRBJ2-2	TGTGCCAGCAGCCGATTTGCGGCGGGAGGGCTGGGAGGGGAGCTGTTTTTT	CASSRFAAGGLGGELFF
TRBV6-2/TRBV6-3	-	-	TRBJ2-3	TGTGCCAGCAGTTACGCGGAGAAACGCACAGATACGCAGTATTTT	CASSYAEKRTDTQYF
TRBV5-4	-	-	TRBJ2-1	TGTGCCAGCGGGCCGTTTGTGGGAGGTCCCAAAAATGAGCAGTTCTTC	CASGPFVGGPKNEQFF
TRBV20-1	-	-	TRBJ1-1	TGCAGTGCCCAATCGGGGGGCACGGACACTGAAGCTTTCTTT	CSAQSGGTDTEAFF
TRBV5-5	-	-	TRBJ1-6	TGTGCCAGCAGCTTGTCAGACACGGAAGGTTCACCCCTCCACTTT	CASSLSDTEGSPLHF
TRBV6-2/TRBV6-3	-	-	TRBJ1-2	TGTGCCAGCACCGTGACAAAGACGAGGCATGGCTACACCTTC	CASTVTKTRHGYTF
TRBV6-4	TRBD1	few	TRBJ2-3	TGTGCCAGCAGAAGGACAGGGGGCACTACAGATACGCAGTATTTT	CASRRTGGTTDTQYF
TRBV20-1	-	few	TRBJ2-1	TGCAGTGCTAGAACAGCCGGGACCATACATGCACAGGGGCAGTTCTTC	CSARTAGTIHAQGQFF
TRBV7-2	TRBD2	-	TRBJ2-7	TGTGCCAGCAGCTTAGTCCCTAGCGGGAGGACCTTCGAGCAGTACTTC	CASSLVPSGRTFEQYF
TRBV30	TRBD1	medium-sized	TRBJ2-2	TGTGCCTGGAGAGGGACAGGGCACCCCGGGGAGCTGTTTTTT	CAWRGTGHPGELFF